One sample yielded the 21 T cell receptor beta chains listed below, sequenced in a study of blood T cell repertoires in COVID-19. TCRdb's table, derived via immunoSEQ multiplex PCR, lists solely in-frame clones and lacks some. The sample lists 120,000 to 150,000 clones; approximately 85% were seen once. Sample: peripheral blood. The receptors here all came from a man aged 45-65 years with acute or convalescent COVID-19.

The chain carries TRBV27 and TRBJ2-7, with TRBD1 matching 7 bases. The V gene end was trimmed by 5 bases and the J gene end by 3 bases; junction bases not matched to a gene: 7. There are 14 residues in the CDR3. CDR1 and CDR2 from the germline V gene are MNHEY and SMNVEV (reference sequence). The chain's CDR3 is CASSKKDRLYEQYF. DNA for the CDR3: TGTGCCAGCAGTAAAAAGGACAGGCTCTACGAGCAGTACTTC.

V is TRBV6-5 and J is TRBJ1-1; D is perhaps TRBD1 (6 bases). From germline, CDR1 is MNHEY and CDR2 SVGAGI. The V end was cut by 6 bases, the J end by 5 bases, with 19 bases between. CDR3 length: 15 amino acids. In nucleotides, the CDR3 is TGTGCCAGCAGCCCCCCAGGGACAAAAAGAACTGAAGCTTTCTTT. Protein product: CASSPPGTKRTEAFF.

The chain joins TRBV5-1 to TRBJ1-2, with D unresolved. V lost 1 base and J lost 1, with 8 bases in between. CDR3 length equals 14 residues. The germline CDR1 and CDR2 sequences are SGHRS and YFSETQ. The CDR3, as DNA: TGCGCCAGCAGCTTGCCTGCAGATAACTATGGCTACACCTTC. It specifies CASSLPADNYGYTF.

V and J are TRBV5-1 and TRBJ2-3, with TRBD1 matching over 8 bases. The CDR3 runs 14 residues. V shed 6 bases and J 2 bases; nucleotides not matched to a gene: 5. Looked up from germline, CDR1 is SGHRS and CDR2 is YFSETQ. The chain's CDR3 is CASKGGQDTDTQYF. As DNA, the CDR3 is TGCGCCAGCAAGGGGGGACAGGACACAGATACGCAGTATTTT.

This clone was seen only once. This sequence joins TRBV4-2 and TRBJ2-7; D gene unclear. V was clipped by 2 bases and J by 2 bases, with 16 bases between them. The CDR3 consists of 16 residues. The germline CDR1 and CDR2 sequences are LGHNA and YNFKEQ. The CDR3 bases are TGTGCCAGCAGCCAACTAGACTCAGTAAGCCCCTACGAGCAGTACTTC. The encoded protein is CASSQLDSVSPYEQYF.

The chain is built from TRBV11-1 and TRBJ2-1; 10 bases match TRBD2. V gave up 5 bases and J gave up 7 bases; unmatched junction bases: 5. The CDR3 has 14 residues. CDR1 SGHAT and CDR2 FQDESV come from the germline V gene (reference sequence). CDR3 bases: TGTGCCAGCAGCCCCGGACTAGCGGCTAATGAGCAGTTCTTC. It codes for CASSPGLAANEQFF.

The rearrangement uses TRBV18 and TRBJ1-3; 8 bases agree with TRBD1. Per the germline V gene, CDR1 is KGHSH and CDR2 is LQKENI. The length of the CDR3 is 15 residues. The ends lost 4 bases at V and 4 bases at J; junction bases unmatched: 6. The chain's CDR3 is CASSRTGYEGNTIYF. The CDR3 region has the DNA TGTGCCAGCTCACGGACAGGGTACGAAGGAAACACCATATATTTT. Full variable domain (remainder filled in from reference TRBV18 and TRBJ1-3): NAGVMQNPRHLVRRRGQEARLRCSPMKGHSHVYWYRQLPEEGLKFMVYLQKENIIDESGMPKERFSAEFPKEGPSILRIQQVVRGDSAAYFCASSRTGYEGNTIYFGEGSWLTVV.

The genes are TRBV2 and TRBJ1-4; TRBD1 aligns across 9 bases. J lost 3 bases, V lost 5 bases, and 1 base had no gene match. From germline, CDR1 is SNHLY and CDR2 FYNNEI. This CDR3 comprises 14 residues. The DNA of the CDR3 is TGTGCCAGCAGTCGGGACAGGGCTAATGAAAAACTGTTTTTT. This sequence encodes CASSRDRANEKLFF.

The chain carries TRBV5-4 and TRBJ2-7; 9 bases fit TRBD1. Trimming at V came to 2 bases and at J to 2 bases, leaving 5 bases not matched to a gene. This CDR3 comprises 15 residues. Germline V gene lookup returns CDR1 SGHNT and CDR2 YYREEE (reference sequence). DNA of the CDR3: TGTGCCAGCAGCTTAGGGACAGGGCGTGCCTACGAGCAGTACTTC. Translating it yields CASSLGTGRAYEQYF.

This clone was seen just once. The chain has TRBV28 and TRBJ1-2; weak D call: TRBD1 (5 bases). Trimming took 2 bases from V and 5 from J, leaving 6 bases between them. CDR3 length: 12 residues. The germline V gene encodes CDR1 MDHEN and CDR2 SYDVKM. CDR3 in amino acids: CASSLQGYGYTF. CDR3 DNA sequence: TGTGCCAGCAGTTTACAGGGTTATGGCTACACCTTC.

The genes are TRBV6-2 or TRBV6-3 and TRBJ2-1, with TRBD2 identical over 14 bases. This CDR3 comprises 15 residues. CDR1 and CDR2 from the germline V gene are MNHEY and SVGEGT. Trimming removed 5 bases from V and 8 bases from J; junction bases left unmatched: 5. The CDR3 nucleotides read TGTGCCAGCAGTCTGACTAGCGGGAGGGTCTATGAGCAGTTCTTC. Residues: CASSLTSGRVYEQFF.

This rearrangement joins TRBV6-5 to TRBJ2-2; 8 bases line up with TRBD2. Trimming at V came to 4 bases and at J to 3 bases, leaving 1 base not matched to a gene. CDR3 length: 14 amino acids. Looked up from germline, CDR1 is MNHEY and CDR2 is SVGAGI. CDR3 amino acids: CASSFGGDTGELFF. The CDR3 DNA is TGTGCCAGCAGTTTCGGGGGGGACACCGGGGAGCTGTTTTTT.

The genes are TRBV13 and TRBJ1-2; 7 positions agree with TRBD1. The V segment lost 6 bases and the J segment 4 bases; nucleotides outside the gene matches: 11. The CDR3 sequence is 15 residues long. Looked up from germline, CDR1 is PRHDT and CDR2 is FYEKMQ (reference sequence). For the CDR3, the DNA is TGTGCCAGCAGGGCACGACAGGGTTACTCCTATGGCTACACCTTC. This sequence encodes CASRARQGYSYGYTF.

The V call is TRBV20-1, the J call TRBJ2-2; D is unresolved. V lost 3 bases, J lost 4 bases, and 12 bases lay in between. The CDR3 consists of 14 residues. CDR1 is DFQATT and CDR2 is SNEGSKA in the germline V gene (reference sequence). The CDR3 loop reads CSASPQRGTGELFF. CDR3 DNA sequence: TGCAGTGCTAGTCCCCAGCGAGGCACCGGGGAGCTGTTTTTT.

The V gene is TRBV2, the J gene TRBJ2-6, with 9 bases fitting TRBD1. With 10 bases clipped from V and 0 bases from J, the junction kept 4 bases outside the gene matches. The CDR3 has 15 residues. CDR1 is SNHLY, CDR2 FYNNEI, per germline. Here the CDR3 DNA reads TGTGCCACGACAGGGGGGGTCTCTGGGGCCAACGTCCTGACTTTC. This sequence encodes CATTGGVSGANVLTF. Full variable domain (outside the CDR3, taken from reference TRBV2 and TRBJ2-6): EPEVTQTPSHQVTQMGQEVILRCVPISNHLYFYWYRQILGQKVEFLVSFYNNEISEKSEIFDDQFSVERPDGSNFTLKIRSTKLEDSAMYFCATTGGVSGANVLTFGAGSRLTVL.

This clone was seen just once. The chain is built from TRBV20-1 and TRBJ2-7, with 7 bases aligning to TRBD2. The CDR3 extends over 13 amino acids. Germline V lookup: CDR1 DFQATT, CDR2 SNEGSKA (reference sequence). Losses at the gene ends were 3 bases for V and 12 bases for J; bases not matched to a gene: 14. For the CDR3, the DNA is TGCAGTGCTAGTATCCCGGGAGGAATTCTGCCGTACTTC. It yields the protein CSASIPGGILPYF.

The CDR3 here is CSVLAGSSYNEQFF. DNA of the CDR3: TGCAGCGTTCTCGCGGGAAGCTCCTACAATGAGCAGTTCTTC. J is TRBJ2-1 and V is TRBV29-1, with D tentatively TRBD2 (6 bases). Trimming cost V 5 bases and J 0 bases, with 11 bases left between them. The CDR3 has 14 amino acids. Per the germline V gene, CDR1 is SQVTM and CDR2 is ANQGSEA.

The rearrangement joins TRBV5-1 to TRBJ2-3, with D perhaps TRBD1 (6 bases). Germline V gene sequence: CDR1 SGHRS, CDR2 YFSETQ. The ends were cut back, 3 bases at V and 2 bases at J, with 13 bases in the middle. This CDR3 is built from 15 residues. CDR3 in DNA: TGCGCCAGCAGCTCAGGGGCGATGAACACAGATACGCAGTATTTT. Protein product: CASSSGAMNTDTQYF.

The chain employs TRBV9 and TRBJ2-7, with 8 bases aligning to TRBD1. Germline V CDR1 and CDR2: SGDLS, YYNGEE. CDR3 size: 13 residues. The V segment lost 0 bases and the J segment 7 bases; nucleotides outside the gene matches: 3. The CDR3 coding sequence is TGTGCCAGCAGCGTAGGGGACAGGCGGGAGCAGTACTTC. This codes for CASSVGDRREQYF.

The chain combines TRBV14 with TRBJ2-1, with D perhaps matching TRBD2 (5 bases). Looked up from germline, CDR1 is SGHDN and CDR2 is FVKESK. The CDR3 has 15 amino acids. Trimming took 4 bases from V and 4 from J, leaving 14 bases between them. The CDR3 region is CASSPHGSAYNEQFF. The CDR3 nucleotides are TGTGCCAGCAGCCCGCACGGTAGCGCGTACAATGAGCAGTTCTTC. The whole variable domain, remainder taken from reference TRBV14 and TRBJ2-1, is EAGVTQFPSHSVIEKGQTVTLRCDPISGHDNLYWYRRVMGKEIKFLLHFVKESKQDESGMPNNRFLAERTGGTYSTLKVQPAELEDSGVYFCASSPHGSAYNEQFFGPGTRLTVL.

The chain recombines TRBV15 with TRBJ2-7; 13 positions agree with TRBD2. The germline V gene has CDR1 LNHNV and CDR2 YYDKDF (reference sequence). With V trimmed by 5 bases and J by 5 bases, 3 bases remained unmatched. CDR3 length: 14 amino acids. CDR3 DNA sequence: TGTGCCACCAGCCCCGGGACTAGCGGGAACGAGCAGTACTTC. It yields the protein CATSPGTSGNEQYF.